This T cell receptor beta chain is drawn from a study of cytomegalovirus exposure and HLA in healthy donors. Study at large: An early release of data contained 80 million to 85 million unique TCRs, which came from HLA-typed donors.

From germline, CDR1 is LGHNA and CDR2 YSLEER. V gave up 5 bases and J gave up 2 bases; unmatched junction bases: 10. This CDR3 region has 17 residues. Primers: 60 Vbeta forward and 13 Jbeta reverse. Sequencing was performed with immunoSEQ multiplex PCR; in TCRdb, only in-frame clones are kept and a portion is missing. The sample lists about 130,000 clones, around three quarters occurring once. The study's findings and limits: As a later analysis revealed, most CMV-associated TCR beta chains appeared HLA-restricted. Highly shared sequence variants in one cluster were likely a sequencing artifact. Later on, an analysis found that several of the most significant clusters appeared to be linked to common viral pathogens, which included parvovirus B19.

Notes on this clone: Its antigen is undetermined.

This TCR came from a woman in her forties or fifties in good health and CMV-seronegative. V is TRBV4-3 and J is TRBJ2-2; TRBD2 matches 8 bases. Source material: PBMCs. The CDR3 is CASSRTASGPNTGELFF. The DNA of the CDR3 is TGCGCCAGCAGCAGAACAGCTAGCGGGCCTAACACCGGGGAGCTGTTTTTT.